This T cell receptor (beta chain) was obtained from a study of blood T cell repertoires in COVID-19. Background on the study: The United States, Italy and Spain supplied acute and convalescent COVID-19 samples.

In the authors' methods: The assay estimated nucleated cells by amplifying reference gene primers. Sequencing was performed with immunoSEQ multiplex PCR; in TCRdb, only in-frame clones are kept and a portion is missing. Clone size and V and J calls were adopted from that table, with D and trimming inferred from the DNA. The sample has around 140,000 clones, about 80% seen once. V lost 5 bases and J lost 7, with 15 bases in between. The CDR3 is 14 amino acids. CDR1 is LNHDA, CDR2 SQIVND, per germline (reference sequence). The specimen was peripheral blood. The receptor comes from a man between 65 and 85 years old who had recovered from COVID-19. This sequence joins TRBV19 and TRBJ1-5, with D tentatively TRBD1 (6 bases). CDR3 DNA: TGTGCCAGTAGTTTCGGACCCCAGGGGCAGCCCCAGCATTTT. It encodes CASSFGPQGQPQHF. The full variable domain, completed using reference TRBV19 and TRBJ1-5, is DGGITQSPKYLFRKEGQNVTLSCEQNLNHDAMYWYRQDPGQGLRLIYYSQIVNDFQKGDIAEGYSVSREKKESFPLTVTSAQKNPTAFYLCASSFGPQGQPQHFGDGTRLSIL.